Reported below is one T cell receptor (beta chain). Antigen: not known. This specimen comes from a study of spatial heterogeneity in lung cancer. As for the study in general: Averaged across combinations, each unique TCR and UMI pairing appeared more than ten times in raw reads, which were uncorrected.

Overall study findings and caveats: More often at tumor resection than at routine follow-up, ubiquitous expanded tumor TCRs were detected in the blood.

TCRdb re-analysed the 5' RACE reads in MiXCR, keeping a single row per CDR3 protein. The sample shows approximately 47,000 distinct CDR3 sequences, approximately 7.6% of them seen only once. This CDR3 spans 18 amino acids. Germline assignment: CDR1 MNHNY and CDR2 SVGAGI (reference sequence). The V gene lost 7 bases and the J gene lost 0 bases, with 23 bases spanning the gap. Time point defined: sample taken at primary tumor resection. Whole RNA obtained from tumor, nontumor lung or frozen PBMC underwent sequencing without sorting. The rearrangement joins TRBV6-6 to TRBJ2-3; D might be TRBD1 (7 bases). This clonotype was obtained from a female donor with early-stage non-small cell lung cancer. The sample consisted of PBMCs, taken at surgery. DNA of the CDR3: TGTGCCAGCACCAACACCGGAGGGGGACAGATGAGCACAGATACGCAGTATTTT. Translation gives CASTNTGGGQMSTDTQYF.